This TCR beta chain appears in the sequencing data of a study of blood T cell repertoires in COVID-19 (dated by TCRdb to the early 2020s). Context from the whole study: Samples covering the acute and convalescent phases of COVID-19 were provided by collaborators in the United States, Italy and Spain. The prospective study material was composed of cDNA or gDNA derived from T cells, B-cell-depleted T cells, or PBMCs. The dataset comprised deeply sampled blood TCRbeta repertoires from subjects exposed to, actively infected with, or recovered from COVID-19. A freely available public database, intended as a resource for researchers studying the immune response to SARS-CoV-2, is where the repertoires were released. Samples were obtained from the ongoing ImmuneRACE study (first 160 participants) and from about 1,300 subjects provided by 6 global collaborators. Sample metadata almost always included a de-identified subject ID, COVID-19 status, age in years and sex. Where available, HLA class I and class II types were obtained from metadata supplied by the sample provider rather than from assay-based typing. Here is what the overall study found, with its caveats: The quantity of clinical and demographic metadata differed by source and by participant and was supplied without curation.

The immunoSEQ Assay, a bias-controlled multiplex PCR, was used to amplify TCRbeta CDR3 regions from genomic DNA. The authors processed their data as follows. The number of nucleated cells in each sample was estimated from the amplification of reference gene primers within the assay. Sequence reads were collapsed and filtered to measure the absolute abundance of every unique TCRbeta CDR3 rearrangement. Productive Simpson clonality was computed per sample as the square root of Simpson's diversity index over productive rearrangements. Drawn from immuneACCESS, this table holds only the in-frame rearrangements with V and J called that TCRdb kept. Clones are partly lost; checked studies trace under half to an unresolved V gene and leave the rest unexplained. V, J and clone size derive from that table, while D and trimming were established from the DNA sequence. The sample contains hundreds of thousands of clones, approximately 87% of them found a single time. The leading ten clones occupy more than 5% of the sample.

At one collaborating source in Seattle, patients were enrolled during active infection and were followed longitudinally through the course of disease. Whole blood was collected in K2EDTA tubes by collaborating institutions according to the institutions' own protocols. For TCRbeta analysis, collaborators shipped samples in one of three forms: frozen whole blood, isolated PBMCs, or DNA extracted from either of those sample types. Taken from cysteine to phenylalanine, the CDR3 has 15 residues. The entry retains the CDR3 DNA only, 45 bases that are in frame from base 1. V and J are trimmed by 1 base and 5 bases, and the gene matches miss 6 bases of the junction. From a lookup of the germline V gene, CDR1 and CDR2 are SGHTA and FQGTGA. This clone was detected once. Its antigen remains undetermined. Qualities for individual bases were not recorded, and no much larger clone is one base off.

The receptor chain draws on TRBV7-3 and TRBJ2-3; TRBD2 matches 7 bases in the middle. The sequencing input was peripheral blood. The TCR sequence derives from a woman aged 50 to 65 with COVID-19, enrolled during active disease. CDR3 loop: CASSLIGGRGDTQYF. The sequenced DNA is TGTGCCAGCAGCTTAATTGGCGGGAGAGGAGATACGCAGTATTTT.